The 27 T cell receptor beta chains reported below all come from one sample, sequenced in a study of CD8 T cells in Susac syndrome. When the RNA was reverse transcribed, random hexamers were used with an input of about 0.5 to 1 ug. In TCRdb, the immunoSEQ multiplex PCR reads were re-called with MiXCR into one record per CDR3 protein. The table shows 140,000 or so distinct CDR3 sequences, with approximately 95% occurring only once. Sequencing input: CD4+ T cells from PBMCs. Receptor source: a human donor with multiple sclerosis.

This chain connects TRBV10-3 to TRBJ1-6; D not certain. With 6 bases removed from V and 10 bases from J, the gap between germline ends came to 13 bases. Germline CDR1 and CDR2: ENHRY and SYGVKD. This CDR3 comprises 13 residues. The CDR3 loop reads CAISPAVRSPLHF. The CDR3 nucleotides are TGTGCCATCAGCCCCGCCGTTAGGTCACCCCTCCACTTT.

This chain connects TRBV11-2 to TRBJ1-1, with D uncertain. Germline V CDR1 and CDR2: SGHAT, FQNNGV. The CDR3 runs 15 residues. V shed 1 base and J shed 0 bases, with 9 bases lying between them. The CDR3 region is CASSLGLGMNTEAFF. The CDR3 nucleotides are TGTGCCAGCAGCTTAGGTCTAGGAATGAACACTGAAGCTTTCTTT.

V usage is TRBV3-1 and J usage is TRBJ2-3; the match to TRBD2 covers 9 bases. The CDR3 runs to 16 residues. Germline V gene lookup returns CDR1 LGHDT and CDR2 YNNKEL (reference sequence). V dropped 0 bases and J dropped 2; count of bases not matched to a gene: 3. As DNA, the CDR3 is TGTGCCAGCAGCCAAGATCTAGCGGGGACCACAGATACGCAGTATTTT. The encoded protein is CASSQDLAGTTDTQYF.

The chain couples TRBV14 to TRBJ2-7; D might be TRBD1 or TRBD2, each matching 5 bases. Trimming pared 0 bases from V and 3 bases from J, leaving 12 bases between. The CDR3 runs to 15 residues. The germline CDR1 and CDR2 sequences are SGHDN and FVKESK. In DNA, the CDR3 is TGTGCCAGCAGCCAAGATTTGGGACCGAGCTACGAGCAGTACTTC. This sequence encodes CASSQDLGPSYEQYF.

This chain connects TRBV20-1 to TRBJ1-1; D gene unclear. CDR1 DFQATT and CDR2 SNEGSKA come from the germline V gene (reference sequence). Trimming took off 1 base at V and 5 bases at J, with 17 bases between the two ends. This CDR3 comprises 15 residues. For the CDR3, the DNA is TGCAGTGCTAGAGCCAGACTTACTAAGAAGACTGAAGCTTTCTTT. Translated: CSARARLTKKTEAFF.

A single count supports this clonotype. This chain links TRBV29-1 with TRBJ2-1, with 7 bases identical to TRBD1. Germline V gene data show CDR1 as SQVTM and CDR2 as ANQGSEA. This CDR3 region has 12 residues. The ends lost 7 bases at V and 6 bases at J; junction bases unmatched: 6. The chain's CDR3 is CSARDRSNEQFF. CDR3 DNA sequence: TGCAGCGCTCGGGACAGATCCAATGAGCAGTTCTTC.

V and J are TRBV7-2 and TRBJ2-7; D uncertain. V was shortened by 4 bases and J by 2 bases, with 21 bases between the two germline ends. CDR1 is SGHTA, CDR2 FQGNSA, per germline. This CDR3 comprises 17 residues. The CDR3 is CASSSIIGGANAYEQYF. Written as DNA, the CDR3 is TGTGCCAGCAGCTCCATAATTGGCGGAGCTAACGCCTACGAGCAGTACTTC.

This chain connects TRBV12-3 or TRBV12-4 to TRBJ2-6; D is uncertain. Trimming removed 3 bases at V and 1 base at J, with 7 bases between. The CDR3 sequence is 15 residues long. CDR3 residues: CASSLKRSGANVLTF. The DNA for the CDR3 is TGTGCCAGCAGTTTGAAGAGGTCTGGGGCCAACGTCCTGACTTTC.

This clonotype was seen just once. CDR3: CASSVRGGATDTQYF. CDR3 DNA sequence: TGTGCCAGCAGTGTACGTGGGGGGGCCACAGATACGCAGTATTTT. The genes are TRBV2 and TRBJ2-3; D perhaps matches TRBD2 (7 bases). The germline V gene encodes CDR1 SNHLY and CDR2 FYNNEI. This CDR3 spans 15 amino acids. V lost 4 bases and J lost 2, with 13 bases in between.

The chain employs TRBV4-1 and TRBJ1-4; D unresolved. The CDR3 is made up of 16 amino acids. Looked up from germline, CDR1 is MGHRA and CDR2 is YSYEKL. V lost 2 bases to trimming and J lost 5 bases, with 15 bases between them. CDR3 sequence reads: CASSQSRPGGNEKLFF. The CDR3 DNA reads as TGCGCCAGCAGCCAATCTCGCCCCGGTGGGAATGAAAAACTGTTTTTT.

The chain couples TRBV12-3 or TRBV12-4 to TRBJ1-6, with 9 bases identical to TRBD1. V shed 3 bases, J shed 5 bases, and the junction held 5 bases outside the gene matches. This CDR3 has 16 residues. The CDR3 here is CASSLVGDRDNSPLHF. The CDR3 nucleotides read TGTGCCAGCAGTTTGGTGGGGGACAGGGATAATTCACCCCTCCACTTT.

This clonotype has a single count. The chain couples TRBV9 to TRBJ2-7; 8 nucleotides match TRBD1. From germline, CDR1 is SGDLS and CDR2 YYNGEE. The V segment lost 4 bases and the J segment 2 bases; nucleotides outside the gene matches: 8. The CDR3 is 15 amino acids. The CDR3 sequence is CASSPRTGRTYEQYF. The CDR3 nucleotides read TGTGCCAGCAGCCCCCGGACAGGGAGGACCTACGAGCAGTACTTC.

This chain joins TRBV12-3 or TRBV12-4 and TRBJ1-5; D possibly corresponds to TRBD1 (5 bases). This CDR3 has 14 amino acids. V lost 4 bases and J 7 bases, leaving 14 bases between the germline ends. CDR3 sequence (DNA): TGTGCCAGCAGTTACTTGGGACTTCGACAGCCCCAGCATTTT. Amino acid sequence: CASSYLGLRQPQHF.

J is TRBJ2-7 and V is TRBV2; D possibly corresponds to TRBD2 (7 bases). The CDR3 spans 14 residues. CDR1 and CDR2 from the germline V gene are SNHLY and FYNNEI. V was pared by 7 bases and J by 2 bases, with 15 bases between. The CDR3 reads CASITAGGPYEQYF. The CDR3, as DNA: TGTGCCAGCATTACCGCCGGGGGGCCCTACGAGCAGTACTTC.

V usage is TRBV2 and J usage is TRBJ2-3; D is unclear. This CDR3 is 12 amino acids long. CDR1 is SNHLY, CDR2 FYNNEI, per germline. Trimming left V 9 bases short and J 2 bases short, with 9 bases between. DNA for the CDR3: TGTGCCAGAACGGAGCTCACAGATACGCAGTATTTT. It specifies CARTELTDTQYF. The entire variable domain, with the rest obtained from reference TRBV2 and TRBJ2-3, is as follows: EPEVTQTPSHQVTQMGQEVILRCVPISNHLYFYWYRQILGQKVEFLVSFYNNEISEKSEIFDDQFSVERPDGSNFTLKIRSTKLEDSAMYFCARTELTDTQYFGPGTRLTVL.

The chain joins TRBV3-1 to TRBJ1-1; D possibly corresponds to TRBD1 (5 bases). The CDR3 is made up of 14 amino acids. CDR1 and CDR2 from the germline V gene are LGHDT and YNNKEL (reference sequence). V was shortened by 1 base and J by 11 bases, with 17 bases between the two germline ends. The CDR3 loop reads CASSQGGSGAGAFF. CDR3 coding DNA: TGTGCCAGCAGCCAAGGAGGTTCCGGGGCTGGGGCTTTCTTT.

This chain uses TRBV3-1 with TRBJ1-1; possible D gene TRBD1, 5 bases. The CDR3 loop spans 13 amino acids. Germline V gives CDR1 LGHDT, CDR2 YNNKEL (reference sequence). Trimming took 6 bases from V and 12 from J, leaving 20 bases between them. The CDR3 DNA sequence: TGTGCCAGCAGGCATTTGGGGCAGGACTTGACTTTCTTT. Protein: CASRHLGQDLTFF.

The chain employs TRBV12-3 or TRBV12-4 and TRBJ1-5; the D is unclear. The CDR3 extends over 12 amino acids. V gave up 8 bases and J gave up 7 bases, with 12 bases separating them. CDR3 sequence (DNA): TGTGCCAGCGGCTTGCCGCGGCAGCCCCAGCATTTT. Residues: CASGLPRQPQHF.

This rearrangement joins TRBV6-1 to TRBJ1-6; D perhaps matches TRBD1 (6 bases). CDR3 length equals 17 residues. Trimming took off 6 bases at V and 7 bases at J, with 22 bases between the two ends. Germline V gene sequence: CDR1 MNHNS, CDR2 SASEGT. CDR3 coding DNA: TGTGCCAGCAGCTCCCCTCCACAGGGACTGGGCAATTCACCCCTCCACTTT. It translates to CASSSPPQGLGNSPLHF.

CDR3 sequence: CASSLAGDDTQYF. DNA for the CDR3: TGCGCCAGCAGCTTGGCAGGGGATGATACGCAGTATTTT. The chain carries TRBV5-1 and TRBJ2-3, with D maybe TRBD1 (6 bases). This CDR3 region has 13 residues. The ends were cut back, 0 bases at V and 6 bases at J, with 8 bases in the middle. The germline V gene has CDR1 SGHRS and CDR2 YFSETQ.

The chain employs TRBV20-1 and TRBJ1-2; D not certain. With 3 bases removed from V and 0 bases from J, the gap between germline ends came to 14 bases. CDR1 and CDR2 (germline): DFQATT, SNEGSKA (reference sequence). The CDR3 has 15 amino acids. CDR3 nucleotides: TGCAGTGCTAGGGACCCGACAACTTCTAACTATGGCTACACCTTC. Translation gives CSARDPTTSNYGYTF.

The V and J genes are TRBV7-3 and TRBJ1-1; D might be TRBD1 (5 bases). The germline V gene has CDR1 SGHTA and CDR2 FQGTGA. Trimming pared 6 bases from V and 1 base from J, leaving 9 bases between. This CDR3 comprises 13 residues. The CDR3 loop is CASSQQANTEAFF. In nucleotides, the CDR3 is TGTGCCAGCAGTCAACAGGCGAACACTGAAGCTTTCTTT.

CDR3 nucleotide sequence: TGTGCCACCAGCAGGTCGGGGGATGAGCAGTTCTTC. Its protein is CATSRSGDEQFF. The V call is TRBV15, the J call TRBJ2-1, with a tentative D call TRBD2 (6 bases). Germline V lookup: CDR1 LNHNV, CDR2 YYDKDF (reference sequence). CDR3 length: 12 residues. The V end was cut by 3 bases, the J end by 8 bases, with 8 bases between.

The chain carries TRBV9 and TRBJ2-3; D might be TRBD2 (5 bases). Germline V lookup: CDR1 SGDLS, CDR2 YYNGEE. The CDR3 loop spans 16 amino acids. V dropped 3 bases and J dropped 1 base, with 15 bases sitting between them. The CDR3 nucleotides are TGTGCCAGCAGCGCCGGGCCCCTGAGGGGCACAGATACGCAGTATTTT. Translation: CASSAGPLRGTDTQYF.

CDR3 region: CASSRGLSGANVLTF. The CDR3 DNA reads TGTGCCAGCAGCAGGGGGCTGTCTGGGGCCAACGTCCTGACTTTC. This chain links TRBV25-1 with TRBJ2-6; 8 positions match TRBD1. The CDR3 runs 15 residues. V shed 6 bases, J shed 1 base, and the junction held 2 bases outside the gene matches. Germline CDR1 MGHDK, CDR2 SYGVNS.

This clonotype was observed a single time. V is TRBV7-9 and J is TRBJ2-2; 9 bases map to TRBD1. Trimming took 5 bases from V and 4 from J; bases not matched to a gene: 8. CDR1 is SEHNR and CDR2 is FQNEAQ in the germline V gene (reference sequence). There are 16 residues in the CDR3. The CDR3 loop reads CASSQWTGVGTGELFF. The CDR3 bases are TGTGCCAGCAGCCAGTGGACAGGGGTTGGCACCGGGGAGCTGTTTTTT.

The V gene is TRBV20-1, the J gene TRBJ2-3; D not certain. Trimming removed 6 bases from V and 4 bases from J, with 11 bases in between. The CDR3 covers 12 residues. Germline-derived CDR1 and CDR2 are DFQATT and SNEGSKA (reference sequence). The chain's CDR3 is CSAPKVPDTQYF. The CDR3 nucleotides are TGCAGTGCCCCCAAGGTCCCAGATACGCAGTATTTT.